This TCR beta chain was recorded in a study of blood T cell repertoires in COVID-19. About the research overall: Spain, Italy and the United States supplied samples that represented acute and convalescent COVID-19. PBMCs, B-cell-depleted T cells, or T cells were the source of the cDNA or gDNA that made up the material.

The authors' processing: From reference gene primer amplification, estimates of nucleated cell counts were derived. Profiled with immunoSEQ multiplex PCR; TCRdb holds only in-frame clones, not every one. The V and J calls and the clone size are those of that table, but D and trimming were determined from the DNA. The sample includes more than 90,000 clones, 85% of them seen just once. The ends lost 4 bases at V and 1 base at J; junction bases unmatched: 4. The CDR3 contains 16 residues. CDR1 is KGHDR, CDR2 SFDVKD, per germline. The specimen was peripheral blood. The receptor was isolated from a man aged 80 or over with acute or convalescent COVID-19. The chain recombines TRBV24-1 with TRBJ2-1, with TRBD2 matching over 9 bases. For the CDR3, the DNA is TGTGCCACCAGTGACCAAGCGGGAGGATCCTACAATGAGCAGTTCTTC. Protein sequence: CATSDQAGGSYNEQFF.